There are a few counts of the clone carrying this T cell receptor beta chain. Its antigen remains unidentified. This entry belongs to a study of T cells in localized non-small cell lung cancer. Germline CDR1 is MDHEN and CDR2 is SYDVKM. The CDR3 totals 14 residues. Losses at the gene ends were 3 bases for V and 7 bases for J; bases not matched to a gene: 8. The study's findings and limits: The highest T cell clonality was in uninvolved adjacent lung, above tumor. Those with higher blood T cell density had longer overall survival. Adjacent lung exhibited a median of around 60 among the 100 most abundant tumor clones.

Only in-frame clones appear in the TCRdb table, and some are missing; sequencing was by immunoSEQ multiplex PCR. The sample includes some 980 clones, roughly 20% of them seen just once. The chain carries TRBV28 and TRBJ1-2; 7 nucleotides align to TRBD1. The clonotype comes from a female donor older than 55 with stage I lung adenocarcinoma. The sample here was normal lung tissue next to the tumor, taken before any cancer treatment. The CDR3 here is CASSFPRQGRGYTF. As DNA, the CDR3 is TGTGCCAGCAGTTTCCCCCGACAGGGACGTGGCTACACCTTC.